The 30 T cell receptor beta chains below all came from one sample that was sequenced in a study of cytomegalovirus exposure and HLA in healthy donors. Vbeta (60) and Jbeta (13) primers were used in the PCR. Profiled with immunoSEQ multiplex PCR; TCRdb holds only in-frame clones, not every one. The repertoire holds about 160,000 clones, with about three quarters as singletons. Input material: PBMCs. The receptors stem from a woman aged 45-65 years in good health and CMV-seropositive.

This clone was observed a handful of times. CDR3 nucleotide sequence: TGTGCCAGCAGCTTGTATACCGGGACAGGGTACGAGCAGTACTTC. Protein sequence: CASSLYTGTGYEQYF. The V gene is TRBV11-3, the J gene TRBJ2-7; 9 bases are shared with TRBD1. Losses at the gene ends were 3 bases for V and 4 bases for J; bases not matched to a gene: 7. Germline assignment: CDR1 SGHNT and CDR2 YENEEA. The CDR3 spans 15 residues.

The CDR3 loop reads CASSREQGSEQYF. The CDR3 DNA reads TGTGCCAGCAGTCGGGAACAGGGATCCGAGCAGTACTTC. The chain uses TRBV6-4 and TRBJ2-7; TRBD1 is a possible D gene (6 bases). This CDR3 is built from 13 residues. The V end lost 5 bases, the J end lost 6 bases, and 14 bases lay between the germline ends. Germline loops: CDR1 MRHNA, CDR2 SNTAGT.

Only one count was recorded for this clone. Its ends do not fully match the called genes, so a read error is possible. The rearrangement links TRBV10-1 to TRBJ2-6, with D possibly matching TRBD1 (5 bases). This CDR3 is built from 17 residues. The germline gives CDR1 WNHNN, CDR2 SYGVQD (reference sequence). The CDR3 protein is CASSAGSGPTGANGLTF. The DNA of the CDR3 is TGCGCCAGCAGTGCAGGGTCTGGGCCAACTGGGGCCAACGGCCTGACTTTC.

The rearrangement uses TRBV9 and TRBJ1-2; 8 bases are shared with TRBD1. The V gene's germline CDR1 is SGDLS and CDR2 YYNGEE. There are 15 residues in the CDR3. Trimming took 0 bases from V and 5 from J; bases not matched to a gene: 6. In nucleotides, the CDR3 is TGTGCCAGCAGCGTAGAGGCAGGGGGCTTATATGGCTACACCTTC. Protein sequence: CASSVEAGGLYGYTF. The full variable domain, rest sourced from reference TRBV9 and TRBJ1-2, is DSGVTQTPKHLITATGQRVTLRCSPRSGDLSVYWYQQSLDQGLQFLIQYYNGEERAKGNILERFSAQQFPDLHSELNLSSLELGDSALYFCASSVEAGGLYGYTFGSGTRLTVV.

The rearrangement uses TRBV5-6 and TRBJ2-3; possible D gene TRBD1, 6 bases. The CDR3 loop spans 13 amino acids. Germline V lookup: CDR1 SGHDT, CDR2 YYEEEE. The V gene lost 2 bases and the J gene lost 3 bases, with 7 bases spanning the gap. The CDR3 reads CASSLRGTDTQYF. In nucleotides, the CDR3 is TGTGCCAGCAGCTTAAGGGGGACAGATACGCAGTATTTT. Filled out from reference TRBV5-6 and TRBJ2-3, the complete variable domain reads DAGVTQSPTHLIKTRGQQVTLRCSPKSGHDTVSWYQQALGQGPQFIFQYYEEEERQRGNFPDRFSGHQFPNYSSELNVNALLLGDSALYLCASSLRGTDTQYFGPGTRLTVL.

This clone was counted a single time. The genes are TRBV4-1 and TRBJ1-4, with 10 bases aligning to TRBD1. CDR1 and CDR2 from the germline V gene are MGHRA and YSYEKL. Losses at the gene ends were 3 bases for V and 6 bases for J; bases not matched to a gene: 1. This CDR3 has 14 residues. The CDR3 reads CASSHGTGDEKLFF. The CDR3 nucleotides read TGCGCCAGCAGCCACGGGACAGGGGATGAAAAACTGTTTTTT.

CDR3 DNA: TGTGCCAGCAGCTTGGGACAGGGAACACACTATGGCTACACCTTC. Translated: CASSLGQGTHYGYTF. V usage is TRBV5-8 and J usage is TRBJ1-2; TRBD1 matches at 7 bases. The V gene end was trimmed by 0 bases and the J gene end by 3 bases; junction bases not matched to a gene: 5. This CDR3 region has 15 residues. CDR1 is SGHTS and CDR2 is YDEGEE in the germline V gene.

Points on this clone: The DNA is left out, because the CDR3 cannot be placed on it with certainty; the CDR3 is given as TCRdb lists it. V gene TRBV7-6 combines with J gene TRBJ1-1; TRBD1, the table's D call, was not compared with the DNA. The CDR3 length is 17 residues, termini included. Germline V CDR1 and CDR2: SGHVS, FNYEAQ. The CDR3 reads CASSFVGVGIMNTEASF.

The rearrangement uses TRBV10-2 and TRBJ2-7; 9 positions agree with TRBD1. With 7 bases clipped from V and 0 bases from J, the junction kept 4 bases outside the gene matches. Germline-derived CDR1 and CDR2 are WSHSY and SAAADI. This CDR3 region has 14 residues. CDR3 protein: CASTTGQGSYEQYF. CDR3 in DNA: TGCGCCAGCACTACGGGACAGGGCTCCTACGAGCAGTACTTC.

The CDR3 DNA sequence: TGTGCCAGCAGCCAGACTAGCGGGAGAGGGGATACGCAGTATTTT. This encodes CASSQTSGRGDTQYF. This chain connects TRBV7-2 to TRBJ2-3; TRBD2 matches at 12 bases. V trimming: 5 bases; J trimming: 6 bases; junction bases outside the gene matches: 6. The CDR3 runs 15 residues. Per the germline V gene, CDR1 is SGHTA and CDR2 is FQGNSA.

The chain carries TRBV2 and TRBJ2-3; 14 bases agree with TRBD2. The CDR3 totals 15 residues. Trimming cost V 6 bases and J 3 bases; bases outside gene matches: 2. The germline CDR1 and CDR2 sequences are SNHLY and FYNNEI. CDR3 protein: CASRRLAGGTDTQYF. Written as DNA, the CDR3 is TGTGCCAGCAGGAGACTAGCGGGGGGGACAGATACGCAGTATTTT.

The chain is built from TRBV2 and TRBJ2-1; the match to TRBD2 covers 12 bases. CDR3 size: 16 residues. Germline V CDR1 and CDR2: SNHLY, FYNNEI. Losses at the gene ends were 3 bases for V and 7 bases for J; bases not matched to a gene: 7. The DNA for the CDR3 is TGTGCCAGCAGTGAGCAAGGACTAGCGGGAATTAATGAGCAGTTCTTC. Its protein is CASSEQGLAGINEQFF.

This clone was counted only a few times. The chain is built from TRBV4-1 and TRBJ1-3; no clear D. The CDR3 has 16 amino acids. Germline V gene lookup returns CDR1 MGHRA and CDR2 YSYEKL. V was cut by 2 bases and J by 0 bases, with 11 bases left in between. The CDR3 DNA is TGCGCCAGCAGCCAATGGCTGGGAGGCTCTGGAAACACCATATATTTT. Encoded protein: CASSQWLGGSGNTIYF.

The J gene is TRBJ2-1, the V gene TRBV7-2; 8 bases align to TRBD2. The CDR3 is made up of 16 amino acids. Trimming took 1 base from V and 2 from J; bases not matched to a gene: 4. Germline values: CDR1 SGHTA, CDR2 FQGNSA. The CDR3 bases are TGTGCCAGCAGCTTAGTTTTCGGGGGGGCCTACAATGAGCAGTTCTTC. Residues: CASSLVFGGAYNEQFF.

This clone showed up just a few times. Other DNA sequences in the same sample also yield this CDR3. The chain couples TRBV28 to TRBJ1-2, with D perhaps matching TRBD1 (5 bases). CDR1 and CDR2 from the germline V gene are MDHEN and SYDVKM. The CDR3 runs 13 residues. Trimming shortened V by 3 bases and J by 2 bases, and 7 bases separated the two germline ends. CDR3 sequence (DNA): TGTGCCAGCAGTTTTGGGGGGAACTATGGCTACACCTTC. Its translation is CASSFGGNYGYTF.

This chain links TRBV10-3 with TRBJ1-2; no clear D gene. Germline V CDR1 and CDR2: ENHRY, SYGVKD. The CDR3 is 14 amino acids. V lost 2 bases to trimming and J lost 4 bases, with 11 bases between them. The CDR3 coding sequence is TGTGCCATCAGTGAGGTTACAGAAGCCTATGGCTACACCTTC. Residues: CAISEVTEAYGYTF.

The chain recombines TRBV6-5 with TRBJ1-2; D perhaps matches TRBD1 (5 bases). From germline, CDR1 is MNHEY and CDR2 SVGAGI. The CDR3 spans 13 residues. V lost 6 bases and J 0 bases, leaving 8 bases between the germline ends. For the CDR3, the DNA is TGTGCCAGCAGCCCGACAGCTAACTATGGCTACACCTTC. Translated: CASSPTANYGYTF.

This clone was counted a few times. CDR3 amino acids: CATSKGELMTYEQYF. DNA of the CDR3: TGTGCCACCAGCAAGGGGGAACTGATGACCTACGAGCAGTACTTC. The V call is TRBV15, the J call TRBJ2-7; a weak D match, TRBD1 (6 bases). Germline V gene data show CDR1 as LNHNV and CDR2 as YYDKDF (reference sequence). The CDR3 runs to 15 residues. Trimming stripped 4 bases from V and 2 bases from J, with 15 bases between.

The chain combines TRBV7-9 with TRBJ1-2, with D possibly TRBD1 on 5 matching bases. The CDR3 contains 13 residues. Deletions cut 10 bases from V and 4 bases from J, with 16 bases between. The germline CDR1 and CDR2 sequences are SEHNR and FQNEAQ (reference sequence). CDR3 nucleotides: TGTGCCACCGCATCGGGAGACAGCTATGGCTACACCTTC. This sequence encodes CATASGDSYGYTF.

This clone has just one count. This chain links TRBV29-1 with TRBJ1-3; 7 bases match TRBD1. V gave up 5 bases and J gave up 7 bases; unmatched junction bases: 5. Germline CDR1 is SQVTM and CDR2 is ANQGSEA. CDR3 length: 12 amino acids. The CDR3 nucleotides read TGCAGCGTTCGGTTGACAGGGAACACCATATATTTT. Amino acids: CSVRLTGNTIYF.

This chain links TRBV28 with TRBJ2-3, with D perhaps matching TRBD1 (5 bases). The CDR3 length is 17 residues. V was clipped by 1 base and J by 0 bases, with 14 bases between them. The V gene's germline CDR1 is MDHEN and CDR2 SYDVKM. CDR3 sequence: CASSLLTSRTSTDTQYF. DNA of the CDR3: TGTGCCAGCAGTTTATTAACGTCGCGGACAAGCACAGATACGCAGTATTTT.

A few counts support this clone. The V call is TRBV28, the J call TRBJ2-3, with TRBD2 matching over 12 bases. J was trimmed by 6 bases and V by 6 bases; bases with no gene match: 1. The CDR3 spans 13 residues. The V gene's germline CDR1 is MDHEN and CDR2 SYDVKM. The CDR3 loop reads CASRLAGGDTQYF. CDR3 bases: TGTGCCAGCAGACTAGCGGGAGGTGATACGCAGTATTTT.

A few counts support this clone. The genes are TRBV5-8 and TRBJ2-7, with 10 bases matching TRBD2. The CDR3 contains 16 residues. Germline-derived CDR1 and CDR2 are SGHTS and YDEGEE. V lost 6 bases to trimming and J lost 3 bases; unmatched junction nucleotides: 12. The CDR3 DNA is TGTGCCAGCACCCTCCCCGGGACTAGCGCATACTACGAGCAGTACTTC. It encodes CASTLPGTSAYYEQYF. The entire variable domain, with the rest obtained from reference TRBV5-8 and TRBJ2-7, is as follows: EAGVTQSPTHLIKTRGQQATLRCSPISGHTSVYWYQQALGLGLQFLLWYDEGEERNRGNFPPRFSGRQFPNYSSELNVNALELEDSALYLCASTLPGTSAYYEQYFGPGTRLTVT.

The chain links TRBV2 to TRBJ2-3; no firm D call. Trimming pared 4 bases from V and 6 bases from J, leaving 11 bases between. This CDR3 has 13 amino acids. Looked up from germline, CDR1 is SNHLY and CDR2 is FYNNEI. CDR3 bases: TGTGCCAGCAGTGGGAGACTCCTGGATACGCAGTATTTT. As protein: CASSGRLLDTQYF. Supplemented by reference TRBV2 and TRBJ2-3, the full variable domain reads EPEVTQTPSHQVTQMGQEVILRCVPISNHLYFYWYRQILGQKVEFLVSFYNNEISEKSEIFDDQFSVERPDGSNFTLKIRSTKLEDSAMYFCASSGRLLDTQYFGPGTRLTVL.

The chain uses TRBV7-2 and TRBJ1-5; D is possibly TRBD1 (5 bases). V dropped 0 bases and J dropped 3 bases, with 6 bases sitting between them. CDR3 size: 14 residues. Germline V gives CDR1 SGHTA, CDR2 FQGNSA. The chain's CDR3 is CASSLAGDNQPQHF. CDR3 bases: TGTGCCAGCAGCTTAGCAGGGGACAATCAGCCCCAGCATTTT.

This clone appeared a few times. The chain joins TRBV7-6 to TRBJ2-2, with D unresolved. The CDR3 extends over 12 amino acids. Germline CDR1 reads SGHVS; CDR2 reads FNYEAQ. V lost 2 bases and J 6 bases, leaving 4 bases between the germline ends. CDR3 DNA: TGTGCCAGCAGCTTACTTCCCGGGGAGCTGTTTTTT. Translating it yields CASSLLPGELFF. The complete variable domain, with remaining parts taken from reference TRBV7-6 and TRBJ2-2, reads GAGVSQSPRYKVTKRGQDVALRCDPISGHVSLYWYRQALGQGPEFLTYFNYEAQQDKSGLPNDRFSAERPEGSISTLTIQRTEQRDSAMYRCASSLLPGELFFGEGSRLTVL.

V gene TRBV4-2 combines with J gene TRBJ2-7; maybe TRBD1 (8 bases). Germline-derived CDR1 and CDR2 are LGHNA and YNFKEQ. Deletions cut 4 bases from V and 6 bases from J, with 28 bases between. The CDR3 totals 18 residues. CDR3 nucleotide sequence: TGTGCCAGCAGCCGACCACCCACAGGGGGGGGTTCCCCGGGCGAGCAGTACTTC. Translated, it gives CASSRPPTGGGSPGEQYF.

This clone came up a few times. J is TRBJ1-4 and V is TRBV19, with TRBD1 as a possible D gene (6 bases). This CDR3 region has 12 residues. The V gene's germline CDR1 is LNHDA and CDR2 SQIVND (reference sequence). V lost 6 bases and J lost 11, with 13 bases in between. DNA of the CDR3: TGTGCCAGTAGGGAGGGGGAGGGTAAACTGTTTTTT. This translates into CASREGEGKLFF.

The chain has TRBV4-2 and TRBJ2-2, with unresolved D. The CDR3 consists of 14 residues. CDR1 is LGHNA, CDR2 YNFKEQ, per germline. V gave up 0 bases and J gave up 6 bases, with 8 bases separating them. The CDR3 is CASSQEASAGELFF. CDR3 DNA: TGTGCCAGCAGCCAAGAGGCCTCAGCCGGGGAGCTGTTTTTT.

In its sample, this clone was seen a few times. V gene TRBV29-1 combines with J gene TRBJ2-1; tentative D call: TRBD2 (6 bases). Germline CDR1 and CDR2: SQVTM and ANQGSEA. V shed 8 bases and J shed 8 bases, with 10 bases lying between them. The CDR3 consists of 10 residues. This chain's CDR3 is CSTREYEQFF. CDR3 DNA: TGCAGCACCCGGGAGTATGAGCAGTTCTTC.